The rows below give T cell receptor beta chains drawn from one sample of a study of shared clonotypes between healthy human individuals. Profiled with immunoSEQ multiplex PCR; TCRdb holds only in-frame clones, not every one. The repertoire includes 2 million to 2.5 million clones, 90% to 95% of them detected once, and about 0.39% sits in the top ten. Sequencing input: naive CD4+ T cells from PBMCs. These TCRs come from a man between 18 and 35 years old in good health. Some clones in this sample may be carry-over from other donors' samples. Each CDR3 is given with its conserved first and last residue. Fields, in order: CDR3 length, clone size, D gene, V gene, J gene, CDR3 protein, CDR3 DNA. A D gene is named only where the DNA matches it firmly. Size is stated for part of the rows, as once, few or many counts, or as a class when the clone is expanded.

CDR3 length: 15
clone size: -
D gene: -
V gene: TRBV28
J gene: TRBJ2-7
CDR3 protein: CASSNGGGGLYEQYF
CDR3 DNA: TGTGCCAGCAGCAACGGCGGGGGCGGACTCTACGAGCAGTACTTC

CDR3 length: 16
clone size: -
D gene: -
V gene: TRBV4-1
J gene: TRBJ2-1
CDR3 protein: CASSLRPERPHNEQFF
CDR3 DNA: TGCGCCAGCAGCTTACGGCCCGAGCGCCCACACAATGAGCAGTTCTTC

CDR3 length: 15
clone size: few
D gene: TRBD1
V gene: TRBV6-5
J gene: TRBJ1-2
CDR3 protein: CASTSRDRGSYGYTF
CDR3 DNA: TGTGCCAGCACCTCCCGGGACAGGGGAAGCTATGGCTACACCTTC

CDR3 length: 13
clone size: -
D gene: -
V gene: TRBV6-6
J gene: TRBJ2-7
CDR3 protein: CASSTGTGYEQYF
CDR3 DNA: TGTGCCAGCAGTACAGGGACTGGTTACGAGCAGTACTTC

CDR3 length: 16
clone size: -
D gene: TRBD2
V gene: TRBV9
J gene: TRBJ2-7
CDR3 protein: CASSVGSGGSSYEQYF
CDR3 DNA: TGTGCCAGCAGCGTAGGTAGCGGGGGTAGCTCCTACGAGCAGTACTTC

CDR3 length: 15
clone size: -
D gene: TRBD1
V gene: TRBV7-6
J gene: TRBJ1-1
CDR3 protein: CASSPVGQLNTEAFF
CDR3 DNA: TGTGCCAGCAGCCCCGTGGGACAGCTGAACACTGAAGCTTTCTTT

CDR3 length: 15
clone size: -
D gene: TRBD1
V gene: TRBV7-9
J gene: TRBJ2-7
CDR3 protein: CASSTPGQSVYEQYF
CDR3 DNA: TGTGCCAGCAGTACCCCGGGACAGAGTGTTTACGAGCAGTACTTC

CDR3 length: 16
clone size: -
D gene: -
V gene: TRBV6-1
J gene: TRBJ1-5
CDR3 protein: CASSEFGGRGNQPQHF
CDR3 DNA: TGTGCCAGCAGTGAATTTGGGGGAAGGGGCAATCAGCCCCAGCATTTT

CDR3 length: 15
clone size: -
D gene: TRBD2
V gene: TRBV6-5
J gene: TRBJ2-1
CDR3 protein: CASSYGTSRGFEQFF
CDR3 DNA: TGTGCCAGCAGTTACGGGACTAGTAGAGGGTTTGAGCAGTTCTTC

CDR3 length: 16
clone size: -
D gene: TRBD2
V gene: TRBV5-1
J gene: TRBJ2-2
CDR3 protein: CASSLAGLANTGELFF
CDR3 DNA: TGCGCCAGCAGCTTGGCGGGACTAGCTAACACCGGGGAGCTGTTTTTT

CDR3 length: 14
clone size: -
D gene: -
V gene: TRBV6-4
J gene: TRBJ1-1
CDR3 protein: CASSLLPGTTEAFF
CDR3 DNA: TGTGCCAGCAGTCTACTGCCAGGGACCACTGAAGCTTTCTTT

CDR3 length: 14
clone size: -
D gene: -
V gene: TRBV28
J gene: TRBJ2-1
CDR3 protein: CASSLGLPRGRQFF
CDR3 DNA: TGTGCCAGCAGTTTGGGGTTGCCTCGGGGGAGGCAGTTCTTC

CDR3 length: 13
clone size: -
D gene: -
V gene: TRBV7-9
J gene: TRBJ1-1
CDR3 protein: CASSFTANTEAFF
CDR3 DNA: TGTGCCAGCAGCTTCACTGCGAACACTGAAGCTTTCTTT

CDR3 length: 14
clone size: -
D gene: -
V gene: TRBV7-2
J gene: TRBJ1-5
CDR3 protein: CASSPPPGGQPQHF
CDR3 DNA: TGTGCCAGCAGCCCTCCCCCCGGGGGCCAGCCCCAGCATTTT

CDR3 length: 14
clone size: -
D gene: TRBD1
V gene: TRBV6-6
J gene: TRBJ1-1
CDR3 protein: CASIDRGRNTEAFF
CDR3 DNA: TGTGCCAGCATTGACAGGGGGCGGAACACTGAAGCTTTCTTT

CDR3 length: 16
clone size: once
D gene: TRBD2
V gene: TRBV9
J gene: TRBJ2-3
CDR3 protein: CASSVGLAGKGDTQYF
CDR3 DNA: TGTGCCAGCAGCGTCGGACTAGCGGGAAAAGGAGATACGCAGTATTTT

CDR3 length: 14
clone size: -
D gene: -
V gene: TRBV28
J gene: TRBJ2-7
CDR3 protein: CASSFVGSSYEQYF
CDR3 DNA: TGTGCCAGCAGTTTTGTGGGAAGCTCCTACGAGCAGTACTTC

CDR3 length: 14
clone size: -
D gene: -
V gene: TRBV5-1
J gene: TRBJ1-2
CDR3 protein: CASSLTGQNYGYTF
CDR3 DNA: TGCGCCAGCAGCTTGACGGGGCAAAACTATGGCTACACCTTC

CDR3 length: 17
clone size: -
D gene: -
V gene: TRBV11-2
J gene: TRBJ2-7
CDR3 protein: CASSARKPGLLSYEQYF
CDR3 DNA: TGTGCCAGCAGCGCGCGTAAACCGGGACTGCTATCCTACGAGCAGTACTTC

CDR3 length: 14
clone size: -
D gene: -
V gene: TRBV15
J gene: TRBJ2-5
CDR3 protein: CATSRVGTQETQYF
CDR3 DNA: TGTGCCACCAGCAGAGTAGGTACCCAAGAGACCCAGTACTTC

CDR3 length: 11
clone size: -
D gene: -
V gene: TRBV27
J gene: TRBJ2-7
CDR3 protein: CASSRIYEQYF
CDR3 DNA: TGTGCCAGCAGCCGTATCTACGAGCAGTACTTC

CDR3 length: 12
clone size: -
D gene: -
V gene: TRBV2
J gene: TRBJ2-4
CDR3 protein: CASMEVLNIQYF
CDR3 DNA: TGTGCCAGCATGGAAGTACTAAACATTCAGTACTTC

CDR3 length: 17
clone size: once
D gene: TRBD2
V gene: TRBV5-1
J gene: TRBJ2-7
CDR3 protein: CASSSLTSGDGLYEQYF
CDR3 DNA: TGCGCCAGCAGCTCTCTGACTAGCGGGGACGGGTTGTACGAGCAGTACTTC

CDR3 length: 13
clone size: once
D gene: -
V gene: TRBV7-2
J gene: TRBJ2-5
CDR3 protein: CASSVMRWETQYF
CDR3 DNA: TGTGCCAGCAGCGTCATGCGGTGGGAGACCCAGTACTTC

CDR3 length: 14
clone size: -
D gene: TRBD1
V gene: TRBV28
J gene: TRBJ2-5
CDR3 protein: CASTPDRGGETQYF
CDR3 DNA: TGTGCCAGCACCCCGGACAGGGGTGGAGAGACCCAGTACTTC

CDR3 length: 13
clone size: -
D gene: -
V gene: TRBV6-5
J gene: TRBJ2-1
CDR3 protein: CASRVSAYNEQFF
CDR3 DNA: TGTGCCAGCAGAGTCTCGGCATACAATGAGCAGTTCTTC

CDR3 length: 14
clone size: -
D gene: TRBD1
V gene: TRBV28
J gene: TRBJ1-2
CDR3 protein: CASTLMGQAIGYTF
CDR3 DNA: TGTGCCAGCACCTTAATGGGACAGGCGATTGGCTACACCTTC

CDR3 length: 17
clone size: -
D gene: -
V gene: TRBV5-1
J gene: TRBJ2-1
CDR3 protein: CASSLVGREKPYNEQFF
CDR3 DNA: TGCGCCAGCAGCTTGGTAGGGCGGGAAAAGCCCTACAATGAGCAGTTCTTC

CDR3 length: 15
clone size: -
D gene: TRBD1
V gene: TRBV28
J gene: TRBJ1-1
CDR3 protein: CASSPTTGVFTEAFF
CDR3 DNA: TGTGCCAGCAGTCCGACGACAGGGGTTTTCACTGAAGCTTTCTTT

CDR3 length: 15
clone size: -
D gene: -
V gene: TRBV7-8
J gene: TRBJ2-1
CDR3 protein: CASSAGTTSYNEQFF
CDR3 DNA: TGTGCCAGCAGCGCGGGGACCACATCCTACAATGAGCAGTTCTTC

CDR3 length: 13
clone size: -
D gene: -
V gene: TRBV7-3
J gene: TRBJ2-5
CDR3 protein: CASSAGIQETQYF
CDR3 DNA: TGTGCCAGCAGCGCCGGTATCCAAGAGACCCAGTACTTC

CDR3 length: 13
clone size: -
D gene: -
V gene: TRBV2
J gene: TRBJ2-4
CDR3 protein: CASRARVRDIQYF
CDR3 DNA: TGTGCCAGCAGGGCCAGGGTAAGGGACATTCAGTACTTC

CDR3 length: 14
clone size: -
D gene: TRBD1
V gene: TRBV5-4
J gene: TRBJ2-7
CDR3 protein: CASSFRDRAYEQYF
CDR3 DNA: TGTGCCAGCAGCTTCCGGGACAGAGCCTACGAGCAGTACTTC